Listed below are T cell receptor beta chains from one sample, sequenced in a study of T-cell reconstitution after alpha-beta-depleted transplantation in children. TCRdb re-derived calls from the PCR reads in MiXCR, one entry per CDR3 protein. The table lists some 72,000 distinct CDR3 sequences, around 6.6% of them singletons. Sequencing used PBMCs from the stem cell graft donor, obtained from the stem cell graft. These receptors came from a human donor who donated a stem cell graft to a child with acute lymphoblastic leukemia. Both conserved end residues are part of each CDR3. The D gene is left open where the match is weak. Only some rows state a clone size, as once, few, many or a class for expanded clones.

CDR3aa	CDR3nt	abundance	v_gene	j_gene	d_gene
CASSLSRAEISYEQYF	TGTGCCAGCAGTTTATCGAGGGCAGAGATTTCCTACGAGCAGTACTTC	.	TRBV27	TRBJ2-7	.
CASSVGAVLAGSYNEQFF	TGTGCCAGCAGCGTAGGTGCGGTCTTAGCGGGCTCCTACAATGAGCAGTTCTTC	many	TRBV9	TRBJ2-1	TRBD2
CASSWDGRSSYEQYF	TGCGCCAGCAGCTGGGACGGCAGAAGCTCCTACGAGCAGTACTTC	many	TRBV5-1	TRBJ2-7	.
CASSFRLAKNIQYF	TGTGCCAGCAGTTTCAGGCTGGCCAAAAACATTCAGTACTTC	few	TRBV28	TRBJ2-4	.
CATSRAPAAKNIQYF	TGTGCCACCAGCAGAGCTCCCGCCGCCAAAAACATTCAGTACTTC	many	TRBV15	TRBJ2-4	.
CSVRSWTSGRGYNEQFF	TGCAGTGTTAGGTCGTGGACTAGCGGGAGAGGCTACAATGAGCAGTTCTTC	many	TRBV20-1	TRBJ2-1	TRBD2
CACTGAGGSYEQYF	TGTGCCTGCACAGGCGCGGGAGGATCCTACGAGCAGTACTTC	many	TRBV6-2/TRBV6-3	TRBJ2-7	TRBD2
CASSKALGDLGPSGANVLTF	TGTGCCAGCAGCAAAGCGCTCGGGGACCTTGGCCCCTCTGGGGCCAACGTCCTGACTTTC	.	TRBV21-1	TRBJ2-6	.
CASSWELGYEQYF	TGTGCCAGCAGCTGGGAGTTAGGGTACGAGCAGTACTTC	.	TRBV7-9	TRBJ2-7	.
CAISETGGSYNEQFF	TGTGCCATCAGTGAGACGGGAGGATCCTACAATGAGCAGTTCTTC	many	TRBV10-3	TRBJ2-1	TRBD2
CASSWTTVNTEAFF	TGTGCCAGCAGTTGGACGACCGTTAACACTGAAGCTTTCTTT	many	TRBV27	TRBJ1-1	.
CASSFGSSGRGTDTQYF	TGTGCCAGCAGCTTCGGGTCTAGCGGGAGAGGGACAGATACGCAGTATTTT	.	TRBV7-9	TRBJ2-3	TRBD2
CASSITYFGQGTEAFF	TGTGCCAGCAGTATAACTTACTTCGGACAGGGCACTGAAGCTTTCTTT	many	TRBV7-2	TRBJ1-1	TRBD1
CSASGGNPYEQYF	TGCAGTGCTAGCGGGGGAAACCCTTACGAGCAGTACTTC	many	TRBV20-1	TRBJ2-7	.
CAKRTAGNTIYF	TGTGCCAAAAGGACAGCTGGAAACACCATATATTTT	many	TRBV2	TRBJ1-3	.
CASSSAWLAGGPKTQYF	TGCGCCAGCAGCTCCGCCTGGCTAGCGGGAGGGCCAAAGACCCAGTACTTC	many	TRBV5-1	TRBJ2-5	TRBD2
CASSFSGPGQPQHF	.	many	TRBV12-3/TRBV12-4	TRBJ1-5	.
CSARDQESSYNEQFF	TGCAGTGCTAGAGATCAGGAGAGCTCCTACAATGAGCAGTTCTTC	many	TRBV20-1	TRBJ2-1	.
CASSFSVLAGSNEQFF	TGTGCCAGCAGCTTCTCAGTACTAGCGGGGTCCAATGAGCAGTTCTTC	few	TRBV7-6	TRBJ2-1	TRBD2
CASSPPSGGEQYF	TGTGCCAGCAGCCCCCCCAGTGGGGGCGAGCAGTACTTC	medium-sized	TRBV7-6	TRBJ2-7	.
CATLGPQINTEAFF	TGTGCCACTTTGGGACCACAAATTAACACTGAAGCTTTCTTT	few	TRBV19	TRBJ1-1	.
CASRPTGKSNQPQHF	TGTGCCAGCAGGCCGACAGGGAAGAGCAATCAGCCCCAGCATTTT	many	TRBV12-3/TRBV12-4	TRBJ1-5	TRBD1
CASSLGTGELFF	TGTGCCAGCAGTTTAGGGACCGGGGAGCTGTTTTTT	many	TRBV12-3/TRBV12-4	TRBJ2-2	.
CASSQDLGAQFF	TGCGCCAGCAGCCAAGATCTGGGGGCCCAGTTCTTC	many	TRBV4-3	TRBJ2-1	.
CASSWTQFGTSVQETQYF	TGTGCCAGCAGTTGGACTCAGTTCGGGACTAGCGTCCAAGAGACCCAGTACTTC	.	TRBV28	TRBJ2-5	TRBD2
CASSQDTPGWRTEAFF	TGCGCCAGCAGCCAAGATACGCCAGGGTGGCGAACTGAAGCTTTCTTT	many	TRBV4-1	TRBJ1-1	.